Detailed here is one TCR beta chain. These data come from a study of blood T cell repertoires in COVID-19. Losses at the gene ends were 6 bases for V and 7 bases for J; bases not matched to a gene: 6. This CDR3 comprises 14 residues. Germline-derived CDR1 and CDR2 are MNHEY and SVGAGI. Methods used by the authors: Reference gene primers were amplified, and this amplification served to estimate nucleated cell counts. Profiling relied on immunoSEQ multiplex PCR, and the TCRdb table lists in-frame clones only, not all of them. The V and J calls and clone size are taken from that table; D and trimming were inferred from the DNA. The sample consists of about 300,000 clones, roughly 85% of them appearing once.

The chain combines TRBV6-5 with TRBJ2-1; 10 nucleotides line up with TRBD2. This TCR derives from a human donor in a cohort sampled during active COVID-19. The sample taken for sequencing was peripheral blood. The CDR3 spells CASRRTSGQNEQFF. CDR3 nucleotide sequence: TGTGCCAGCAGGCGGACTAGCGGCCAAAATGAGCAGTTCTTC.